These 2 T cell receptor beta chains were all obtained from the same sample, sequenced in a study of blood T cell repertoires in COVID-19. Repertoires were generated with immunoSEQ multiplex PCR, while TCRdb's copy carries only in-frame clones and drops some. The profile shows over 65,000 clones, around 86% of them singletons. The sequenced sample consisted of peripheral blood. These TCRs come from a man older than 75 with acute or convalescent COVID-19.

In its sample, this clone was seen once. The chain recombines TRBV25-1 with TRBJ1-1; 9 bases align to TRBD1. The V gene's germline CDR1 is MGHDK and CDR2 SYGVNS. After removal of 1 base from V and 3 bases from J, the junction contained 3 bases not matched to a gene. This CDR3 is 15 amino acids long. This CDR3 reads CASSESGQGYTEAFF. CDR3 nucleotide sequence: TGTGCCAGCAGTGAATCGGGACAGGGCTACACTGAAGCTTTCTTT.

The rearrangement links TRBV3-1 (or the pseudogene TRBV3-2) to TRBJ1-2; 8 bases are shared with TRBD1. The germline CDR1 and CDR2 sequences are LGHDT and YNNKEL (reference sequence). The junction had 6 bases not matched to a gene; V was cut back by 0 bases and J by 6 bases. The CDR3 loop spans 15 amino acids. CDR3 DNA: TGTGCCAGCAGCCAAGATCCGACAGGGGTGAATGGCTACACCTTC. This encodes CASSQDPTGVNGYTF.